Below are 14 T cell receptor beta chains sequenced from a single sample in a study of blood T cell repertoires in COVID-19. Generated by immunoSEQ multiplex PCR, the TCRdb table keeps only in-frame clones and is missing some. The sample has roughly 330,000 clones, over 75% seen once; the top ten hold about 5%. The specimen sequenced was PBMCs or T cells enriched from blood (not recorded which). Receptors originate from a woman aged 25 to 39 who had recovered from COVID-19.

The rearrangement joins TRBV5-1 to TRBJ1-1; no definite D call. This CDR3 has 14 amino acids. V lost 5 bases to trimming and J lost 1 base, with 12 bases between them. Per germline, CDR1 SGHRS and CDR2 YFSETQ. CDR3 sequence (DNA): TGCGCCAGCAGACAACTAGATTCGAACACTGAAGCTTTCTTT. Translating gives CASRQLDSNTEAFF.

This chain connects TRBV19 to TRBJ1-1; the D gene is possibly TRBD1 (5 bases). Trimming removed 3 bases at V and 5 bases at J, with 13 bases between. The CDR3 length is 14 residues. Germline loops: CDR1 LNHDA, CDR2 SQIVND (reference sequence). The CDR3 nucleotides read TGTGCCAGTAGTATTACCCAGGGAGGAACTGAAGCTTTCTTT. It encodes CASSITQGGTEAFF.

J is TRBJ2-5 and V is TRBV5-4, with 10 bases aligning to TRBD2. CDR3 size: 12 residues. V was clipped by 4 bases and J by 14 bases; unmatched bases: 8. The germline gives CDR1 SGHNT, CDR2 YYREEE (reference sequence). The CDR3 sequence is CASSITSGESYF. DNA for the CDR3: TGTGCCAGCAGCATTACTAGCGGGGAATCTTACTTC.

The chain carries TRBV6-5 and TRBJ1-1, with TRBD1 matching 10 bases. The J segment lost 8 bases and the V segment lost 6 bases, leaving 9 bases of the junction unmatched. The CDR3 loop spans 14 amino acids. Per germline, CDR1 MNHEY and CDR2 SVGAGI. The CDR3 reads CASRPGQGWVEAFF. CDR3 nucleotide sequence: TGTGCCAGCAGACCGGGACAGGGGTGGGTCGAAGCTTTCTTT.

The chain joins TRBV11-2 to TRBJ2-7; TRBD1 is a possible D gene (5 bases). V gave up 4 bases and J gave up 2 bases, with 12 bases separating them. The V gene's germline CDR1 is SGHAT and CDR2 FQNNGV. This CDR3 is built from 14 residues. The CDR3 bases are TGTGCCAGCAGCTCGAGACCGACAGCCTACGAGCAGTACTTC. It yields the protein CASSSRPTAYEQYF. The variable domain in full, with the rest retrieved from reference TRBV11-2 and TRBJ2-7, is EAGVAQSPRYKIIEKRQSVAFWCNPISGHATLYWYQQILGQGPKLLIQFQNNGVVDDSQLPKDRFSAERLKGVDSTLKIQPAKLEDSAVYLCASSSRPTAYEQYFGPGTRLTVT.

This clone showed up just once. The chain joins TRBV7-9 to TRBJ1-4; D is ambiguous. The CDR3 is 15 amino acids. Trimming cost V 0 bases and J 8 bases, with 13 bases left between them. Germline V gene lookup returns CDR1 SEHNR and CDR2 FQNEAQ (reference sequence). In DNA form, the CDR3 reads TGTGCCAGCAGCTTAGCGCGCGGAGGGAAAGAAAAACTGTTTTTT. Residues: CASSLARGGKEKLFF. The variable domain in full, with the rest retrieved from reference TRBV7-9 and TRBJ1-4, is DTGVSQNPRHKITKRGQNVTFRCDPISEHNRLYWYRQTLGQGPEFLTYFQNEAQLEKSRLLSDRFSAERPKGSFSTLEIQRTEQGDSAMYLCASSLARGGKEKLFFGSGTQLSVL.

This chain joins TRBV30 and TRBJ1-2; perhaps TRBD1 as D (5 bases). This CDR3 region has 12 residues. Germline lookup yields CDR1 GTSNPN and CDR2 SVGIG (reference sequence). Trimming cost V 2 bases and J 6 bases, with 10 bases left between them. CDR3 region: CAWSTGTDGYTF. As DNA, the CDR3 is TGTGCCTGGAGTACGGGGACTGATGGCTACACCTTC. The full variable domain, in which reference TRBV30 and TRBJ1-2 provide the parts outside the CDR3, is SQTIHQWPATLVQPVGSPLSLECTVEGTSNPNLYWYRQAAGRGLQLLFYSVGIGQISSEVPQNLSASRPQDRQFILSSKKLLLSDSGFYLCAWSTGTDGYTFGSGTRLTVV.

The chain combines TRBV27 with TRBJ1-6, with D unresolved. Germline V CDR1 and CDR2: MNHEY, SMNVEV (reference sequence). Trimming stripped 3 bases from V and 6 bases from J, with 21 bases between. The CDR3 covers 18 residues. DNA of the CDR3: TGTGCCAGCAGTTTCGGGGTGCGAGGAAGGGCGGTTAATTCACCCCTCCACTTT. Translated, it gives CASSFGVRGRAVNSPLHF.

The CDR3: CASSLLGSEKLFF. In DNA, the CDR3 is TGTGCCAGCAGCTTACTCGGGTCTGAAAAACTGTTTTTT. The chain employs TRBV7-9 and TRBJ1-4; no clear D. Germline CDR1 is SEHNR and CDR2 is FQNEAQ (reference sequence). This CDR3 has 13 residues. With 2 bases removed from V and 7 bases from J, the gap between germline ends came to 8 bases.

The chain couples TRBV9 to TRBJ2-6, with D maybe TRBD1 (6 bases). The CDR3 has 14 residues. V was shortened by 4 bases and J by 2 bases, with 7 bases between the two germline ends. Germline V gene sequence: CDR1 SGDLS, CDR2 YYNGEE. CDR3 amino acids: CASSPGAGANVLTF. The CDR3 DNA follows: TGTGCCAGCAGCCCAGGGGCTGGGGCCAACGTCCTGACTTTC.

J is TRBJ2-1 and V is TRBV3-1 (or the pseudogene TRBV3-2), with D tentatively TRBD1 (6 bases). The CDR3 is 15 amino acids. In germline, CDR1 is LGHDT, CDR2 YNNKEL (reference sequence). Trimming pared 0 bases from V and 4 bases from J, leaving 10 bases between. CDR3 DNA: TGTGCCAGCAGCCAAGATCTGACAGGTTACAATGAGCAGTTCTTC. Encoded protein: CASSQDLTGYNEQFF.

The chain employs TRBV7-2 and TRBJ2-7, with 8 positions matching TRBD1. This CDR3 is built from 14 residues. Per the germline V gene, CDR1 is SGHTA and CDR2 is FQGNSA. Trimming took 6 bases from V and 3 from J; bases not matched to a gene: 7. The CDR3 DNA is TGTGCCAGCAGTTCCGGACAGGGCGTCTACGAGCAGTACTTC. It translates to CASSSGQGVYEQYF.

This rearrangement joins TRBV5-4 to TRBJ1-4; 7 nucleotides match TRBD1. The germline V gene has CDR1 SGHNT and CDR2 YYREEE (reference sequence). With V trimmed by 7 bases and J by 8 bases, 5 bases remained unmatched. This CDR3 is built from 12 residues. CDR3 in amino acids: CASGTEQEKLFF. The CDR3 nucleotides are TGTGCCAGCGGGACAGAGCAGGAAAAACTGTTTTTT.

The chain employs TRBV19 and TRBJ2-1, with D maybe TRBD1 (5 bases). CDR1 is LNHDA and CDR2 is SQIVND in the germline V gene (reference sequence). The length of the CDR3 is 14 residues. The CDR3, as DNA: TGTGCGAGCAGGGATTCTAGCTCCTACAATGAGCAGTTCTTC. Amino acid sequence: CASRDSSSYNEQFF.